The 25 T cell receptor beta chains listed next were all sequenced from one sample in a study of T cell repertoires in cytomegalovirus infection. TCRdb reprocessed the reads with MiXCR, giving one entry per CDR3 protein. The sample holds over 150,000 distinct CDR3 sequences, about 17% seen once. Sample: CD8+ T cells from PBMCs. The receptors were sampled from a human donor in good health (CMV status not recorded). Some clones in this sample may be carry-over from other donors' samples.

This clonotype was observed once. The chain recombines TRBV27 with TRBJ2-1; TRBD1 matches 7 bases. The V gene's germline CDR1 is MNHEY and CDR2 SMNVEV (reference sequence). The CDR3 has 15 residues. V trimming: 5 bases; J trimming: 5 bases; junction bases outside the gene matches: 9. In DNA, the CDR3 is TGTGCCAGCAGTCCGTTCGGGACAGCCAACAATGAGCAGTTCTTC. Protein: CASSPFGTANNEQFF.

The chain is built from TRBV7-3 and TRBJ2-7; weak D call: TRBD1 (6 bases). V gave up 4 bases and J gave up 2 bases, with 15 bases separating them. CDR1 and CDR2 (germline): SGHTA, FQGTGA. This CDR3 contains 15 residues. The CDR3 bases are TGTGCCAGCAGCTCAACCGACAGGAGGCCCTACGAGCAGTACTTC. This gives the protein CASSSTDRRPYEQYF.

This clonotype was seen a handful of times. The V and J genes are TRBV5-1 and TRBJ2-5; no reliable D call. V was clipped by 2 bases and J by 0 bases, with 14 bases between them. CDR3 length: 16 residues. The germline CDR1 and CDR2 sequences are SGHRS and YFSETQ. The CDR3 reads CASSFGGPPYQETQYF. CDR3 bases: TGCGCCAGCAGCTTCGGCGGACCACCGTACCAAGAGACCCAGTACTTC.

This clonotype was detected only a few times. The chain employs TRBV14 and TRBJ1-1, with D hard to call. The ends were cut back, 4 bases at V and 6 bases at J, with 6 bases in the middle. Germline CDR1 and CDR2: SGHDN and FVKESK. This CDR3 spans 11 amino acids. The CDR3 sequence: CASSPVPEAFF. As DNA, the CDR3 is TGTGCCAGCAGCCCGGTTCCTGAAGCTTTCTTT.

The chain carries TRBV7-2 and TRBJ2-7; D call uncertain. V shed 5 bases and J shed 5 bases, with 13 bases lying between them. The CDR3 extends over 13 amino acids. CDR1 SGHTA and CDR2 FQGNSA come from the germline V gene. Written as DNA, the CDR3 is TGTGCCAGCAGCGCCATAGGTCACGACGAGCAGTACTTC. It is translated as CASSAIGHDEQYF.

This clonotype was detected only a few times. V and J are TRBV11-2 and TRBJ2-7; TRBD1 is a possible D gene (6 bases). The CDR3 totals 15 residues. Germline assignment: CDR1 SGHAT and CDR2 FQNNGV. V dropped 4 bases and J dropped 2 bases, with 15 bases sitting between them. The CDR3: CASSSTPDRTYEQYF. The CDR3 DNA sequence: TGTGCCAGCAGCTCCACCCCCGACAGGACCTACGAGCAGTACTTC.

The genes are TRBV6-5 and TRBJ2-5, with a tentative D call TRBD2 (6 bases). The CDR3 is 15 residues long. Per the germline V gene, CDR1 is MNHEY and CDR2 is SVGAGI. Deletions cut 0 bases from V and 1 base from J, with 9 bases between. CDR3 nucleotide sequence: TGTGCCAGCAGTTACTCAATCGGGGGCCAAGAGACCCAGTACTTC. Translation gives CASSYSIGGQETQYF.

The genes are TRBV12-5 and TRBJ1-2; TRBD1 aligns across 7 bases. V lost 6 bases and J lost 11; bases outside the gene matches: 12. The germline gives CDR1 LGHNT, CDR2 FRNRAP. The CDR3 consists of 13 residues. In DNA form, the CDR3 reads TGTGCTAGTGGCCTTGACAGGGAAGCTGGATACACCTTC. Translated: CASGLDREAGYTF.

This clonotype has more than one count but fewer than ten. J is TRBJ2-7 and V is TRBV28; D is undetermined. Trimming removed 3 bases at V and 7 bases at J, with 13 bases between. The CDR3 is made up of 13 amino acids. Germline V CDR1 and CDR2: MDHEN, SYDVKM. CDR3 in DNA: TGTGCCAGCAGTTTGACGGCAGCCCGAGAGCAGTACTTC. It is translated as CASSLTAAREQYF.

The V call is TRBV5-1, the J call TRBJ2-1; 7 bases match TRBD1. This CDR3 contains 14 residues. Germline assignment: CDR1 SGHRS and CDR2 YFSETQ. V trimming: 1 base; J trimming: 2 bases; junction bases outside the gene matches: 0. CDR3 loop: CASSLTGAYNEQFF. CDR3 coding DNA: TGCGCCAGCAGCTTGACAGGGGCCTACAATGAGCAGTTCTTC.

This clonotype was seen many times. CDR3 loop: CASSLNAGGVSQPQHF. CDR3 sequence (DNA): TGTGCCAGCAGCCTAAACGCAGGGGGAGTCTCTCAGCCCCAGCATTTT. The rearrangement uses TRBV7-2 and TRBJ1-5, with 7 bases identical to TRBD1. Germline CDR1 reads SGHTA; CDR2 reads FQGNSA. The CDR3 is 16 residues long. J lost 6 bases, V lost 5 bases, and 13 bases had no gene match.

The sample holds a few counts of this clonotype. The chain couples TRBV18 to TRBJ2-3, with D hard to call. Looked up from germline, CDR1 is KGHSH and CDR2 is LQKENI. The germline V and J ends were trimmed by 1 base and 4 bases, with 12 bases remaining between them. The CDR3 consists of 15 residues. The CDR3 DNA reads TGTGCCAGCTCACCACAGGGATCTGTCGCAGATACGCAGTATTTT. The encoded protein is CASSPQGSVADTQYF.

This clonotype was found a few times. The chain employs TRBV7-9 and TRBJ2-3; D not resolved. Germline V CDR1 and CDR2: SEHNR, FQNEAQ (reference sequence). The CDR3 runs 18 residues. Trimming pared 1 base from V and 7 bases from J, leaving 24 bases between. Written as DNA, the CDR3 is TGTGCCAGCAGCTTAGAAAATTTCGACGGAGCATTAATGAATACGCAGTATTTT. This sequence encodes CASSLENFDGALMNTQYF.

The V and J genes are TRBV2 and TRBJ2-7; the D is unclear. There are 13 residues in the CDR3. Trimming shortened V by 11 bases and J by 2 bases, and 16 bases separated the two germline ends. The germline V gene has CDR1 SNHLY and CDR2 FYNNEI. The CDR3 region is CAGNPGSPYEQYF. CDR3 nucleotide sequence: TGTGCCGGCAATCCCGGGTCCCCCTACGAGCAGTACTTC.

V gene TRBV29-1 combines with J gene TRBJ1-1, with 7 bases fitting TRBD1. Germline V CDR1 and CDR2: SQVTM, ANQGSEA. The CDR3 totals 14 residues. Trimming took 3 bases from V and 0 from J; bases not matched to a gene: 4. The CDR3 loop reads CSVEGQLMNTEAFF. DNA for the CDR3: TGCAGCGTTGAGGGACAGCTCATGAACACTGAAGCTTTCTTT.

The chain uses TRBV7-6 and TRBJ1-2; D is possibly TRBD1 (6 bases). Trimming stripped 5 bases from V and 10 bases from J, with 11 bases between. The V gene's germline CDR1 is SGHVS and CDR2 FNYEAQ. The CDR3 sequence is 11 residues long. The CDR3 DNA sequence: TGTGCCAGCAGCCGAGGACAGTACTACACCTTC. This translates into CASSRGQYYTF.

The gene calls are TRBV6-6 and TRBJ2-1; a possible D gene is TRBD1 (6 bases). Germline CDR1 is MNHNY and CDR2 is SVGAGI (reference sequence). This CDR3 contains 13 residues. Trimming took off 6 bases at V and 2 bases at J, with 8 bases between the two ends. The CDR3 loop is CASRRGTYNEQFF. The CDR3 coding sequence is TGTGCCAGCAGAAGGGGGACCTACAATGAGCAGTTCTTC.

The chain has TRBV20-1 and TRBJ2-7; a weak D match, TRBD1 (5 bases). This CDR3 spans 12 amino acids. Germline V gene data show CDR1 as DFQATT and CDR2 as SNEGSKA (reference sequence). V was pared by 2 bases and J by 3 bases, with 8 bases between. The DNA for the CDR3 is TGCAGTGCTAGACCTCAGGGCTACGAGCAGTACTTC. The encoded protein is CSARPQGYEQYF.

This clonotype was detected only a few times. V and J are TRBV20-1 and TRBJ1-2; no reliable D call. CDR3 length: 12 residues. The germline V and J ends were trimmed by 6 bases and 7 bases, with 15 bases remaining between them. Germline V gene data show CDR1 as DFQATT and CDR2 as SNEGSKA (reference sequence). The CDR3 sequence: CSASSGRAGYTF. The CDR3 DNA reads as TGCAGTGCGAGCTCTGGCCGGGCTGGCTACACCTTC.

The J gene is TRBJ1-2, the V gene TRBV12-3 or TRBV12-4, with unresolved D. Trimming stripped 5 bases from V and 0 bases from J, with 13 bases between. CDR3 length equals 15 residues. Here the CDR3 DNA reads TGTGCCAGCAGTGGGGTGGTACGATCTAACTATGGCTACACCTTC. Protein: CASSGVVRSNYGYTF.

This clonotype has more than one count but fewer than ten. This chain links TRBV28 with TRBJ1-1, with D unclear. Trimming shortened V by 5 bases and J by 0 bases, and 13 bases separated the two germline ends. The CDR3 is made up of 15 amino acids. Germline V lookup: CDR1 MDHEN, CDR2 SYDVKM. CDR3 sequence: CASSPNMLMNTEAFF. The CDR3 nucleotides read TGTGCCAGCAGTCCAAACATGCTCATGAACACTGAAGCTTTCTTT.

The V call is TRBV7-9, the J call TRBJ2-3; TRBD2 agrees at 9 bases. Trimming took 6 bases from V and 5 from J; bases not matched to a gene: 15. In germline, CDR1 is SEHNR, CDR2 FQNEAQ (reference sequence). The length of the CDR3 is 17 residues. This CDR3 reads CASSSFSAGGRGDTQYF. The CDR3 bases are TGTGCCAGCAGTTCATTTTCAGCGGGGGGCCGAGGAGATACGCAGTATTTT.

V gene TRBV4-3 combines with J gene TRBJ2-3; the D gene is possibly TRBD1 (5 bases). The germline gives CDR1 LGHNA, CDR2 YSLEER. Trimming removed 4 bases at V and 0 bases at J, with 8 bases between. The CDR3 is 14 residues long. The CDR3: CASSPSGSTDTQYF. CDR3 coding DNA: TGCGCCAGCAGCCCGTCAGGGAGCACAGATACGCAGTATTTT.

V gene TRBV7-2 combines with J gene TRBJ1-1; no clear D gene. Germline CDR1 reads SGHTA; CDR2 reads FQGNSA. This CDR3 has 14 amino acids. With 2 bases removed from V and 7 bases from J, the gap between germline ends came to 14 bases. The CDR3 DNA sequence: TGTGCCAGCAGCTTAAGTACCATCGGTTATGAAGCTTTCTTT. Protein: CASSLSTIGYEAFF.

This chain links TRBV7-9 with TRBJ2-7, with no clear D. CDR1 is SEHNR, CDR2 FQNEAQ, per germline (reference sequence). The CDR3 runs 13 residues. The V and J ends lost 4 bases and 6 bases respectively, with 13 bases between them. CDR3 nucleotides: TGTGCCAGCAGCTCCGCCGGGCAAAGCGAGCAGTACTTC. Residues: CASSSAGQSEQYF.